The source of this T cell receptor beta chain is a study of response to subunit inactivated influenza vaccine. General observations from the study: The study's authors posited that every seasonal influenza vaccination enlists few new T cells.

There are many counts of this clonotype. The target antigen is unknown. The germline V gene encodes CDR1 ENHRY and CDR2 SYGVKD. V was pared by 2 bases and J by 4 bases, with 5 bases of the junction left unmatched. The CDR3 loop spans 16 amino acids. TCRdb re-analysed the RT-PCR reads in MiXCR, keeping a single row per CDR3 protein. Of 500,000 or so distinct CDR3 sequences listed, about 17% are singletons. The source is a man between 50 and 69 years old who received an inactivated influenza vaccine. The sequencing here drew on CD4+ T cells sorted from PBMCs, taken approximately 25 months after vaccination. The chain uses TRBV10-3 and TRBJ2-2; 9 positions agree with TRBD2. CDR3 nucleotides: TGTGCCATCAGTGAGAGTCTAGCGGGAATCACCGGGGAGCTGTTTTTT. Translating gives CAISESLAGITGELFF.